This T cell receptor beta chain was recorded in a study of blood T cell repertoires in COVID-19. For the study at large: Material from acute and convalescent COVID-19 was sourced from the United States, Italy and Spain. T cells, B-cell-depleted T cells, or PBMCs provided the cDNA or gDNA that served as material.

In the original workflow: Scientists estimated how many nucleated cells there were by amplifying reference gene primers. Sequenced by immunoSEQ multiplex PCR; TCRdb stores in-frame clones only, minus some. For V, J and clone size, that table is used; D and trimming come from the DNA. The sample holds roughly 130,000 clones, 84% seen once. CDR1 and CDR2 (germline): SNHLY, FYNNEI. V was trimmed by 4 bases and J by 2 bases, leaving 8 bases between them. This CDR3 region has 13 residues. The specimen was peripheral blood. The sequence came from a woman aged 30 to 39 who had recovered from COVID-19. The chain employs TRBV2 and TRBJ1-2; a weak D match, TRBD1 (6 bases). The CDR3 DNA reads TGTGCCAGCAGTGGGACAGAGAACTATGGCTACACCTTC. Translation: CASSGTENYGYTF.